The 22 T cell receptor beta chains presented below share a single source sample, sequenced in a study of blood T cell repertoires in COVID-19. Data came from immunoSEQ multiplex PCR; TCRdb stores just in-frame clones and leaves some out. The sample includes around 100,000 clones, almost 90% of them seen just once. The specimen was peripheral blood. These receptors were taken from a human donor in a cohort sampled during active COVID-19.

J is TRBJ1-1 and V is TRBV2; 7 bases are a match to TRBD1. This CDR3 is built from 14 residues. Per germline, CDR1 SNHLY and CDR2 FYNNEI. The V segment lost 5 bases and the J segment 2 bases; nucleotides outside the gene matches: 5. The CDR3 sequence: CASSTQGINTEAFF. In nucleotides, the CDR3 is TGTGCCAGCAGTACACAGGGGATTAACACTGAAGCTTTCTTT.

The chain combines TRBV2 with TRBJ2-7, with D perhaps matching TRBD1 (8 bases). The CDR3 extends over 13 amino acids. Trimming took off 9 bases at V and 6 bases at J, with 18 bases between the two ends. Germline CDR1 and CDR2: SNHLY and FYNNEI. As DNA, the CDR3 is TGTGCCAGGGGGGGGCAGGGGGCCGGCGAGCAGTACTTC. Residues: CARGGQGAGEQYF. Full variable domain (outside the CDR3, taken from reference TRBV2 and TRBJ2-7): EPEVTQTPSHQVTQMGQEVILRCVPISNHLYFYWYRQILGQKVEFLVSFYNNEISEKSEIFDDQFSVERPDGSNFTLKIRSTKLEDSAMYFCARGGQGAGEQYFGPGTRLTVT.

The rearrangement joins TRBV6-5 to TRBJ2-5; TRBD1 matches at 7 bases. There are 14 residues in the CDR3. Germline V gene data show CDR1 as MNHEY and CDR2 as SVGAGI. J was trimmed by 6 bases and V by 6 bases; bases with no gene match: 10. The DNA of the CDR3 is TGTGCCAGCAGGAGCCAACAGGGGAGTCAGACCCAGTACTTC. Translating it yields CASRSQQGSQTQYF.

The chain links TRBV13 to TRBJ2-5, with D possibly being TRBD1 (6 bases). From germline, CDR1 is PRHDT and CDR2 FYEKMQ (reference sequence). This CDR3 region has 14 residues. V gave up 4 bases and J gave up 2 bases, with 11 bases separating them. CDR3 sequence: CASSSGTLQETQYF. CDR3 coding DNA: TGTGCCAGCAGCTCTGGGACATTACAAGAGACCCAGTACTTC.

The rearrangement links TRBV18 to TRBJ1-2; TRBD1 matches 9 bases. V trimming: 3 bases; J trimming: 8 bases; junction bases outside the gene matches: 10. CDR1 and CDR2 from the germline V gene are KGHSH and LQKENI. The CDR3 has 15 amino acids. The DNA for the CDR3 is TGTGCCAGCTCACCGACCACAGGGGGCGGTGGCGGCTACACCTTC. This sequence encodes CASSPTTGGGGGYTF.

The chain recombines TRBV28 with TRBJ2-3; 7 bases fit TRBD1. Per germline, CDR1 MDHEN and CDR2 SYDVKM. This CDR3 spans 19 amino acids. V lost 5 bases to trimming and J lost 4 bases; unmatched junction nucleotides: 21. CDR3 DNA sequence: TGTGCCAGCAGTACCCCCCGCCGACAGGGCCAGATTCCCGCAGATACGCAGTATTTT. Protein sequence: CASSTPRRQGQIPADTQYF.

This chain uses TRBV6-6 with TRBJ2-7, with 11 bases matching TRBD2. Looked up from germline, CDR1 is MNHNY and CDR2 is SVGAGI (reference sequence). V shed 6 bases and J 2 bases; nucleotides not matched to a gene: 6. The CDR3 is made up of 15 amino acids. The CDR3 DNA sequence: TGTGCCAGCAGCCCGCCGGGACTAGCGGCCTACGAGCAGTACTTC. It specifies CASSPPGLAAYEQYF.

This chain links TRBV3-1 (or the pseudogene TRBV3-2) with TRBJ2-3; D possibly corresponds to TRBD2 (6 bases). This CDR3 is built from 15 residues. Trimming left V 1 base short and J 3 bases short, with 11 bases between. Germline assignment: CDR1 LGHDT and CDR2 YNNKEL (reference sequence). The DNA of the CDR3 is TGTGCCAGCAGCCAAGGACTAGTAGGGACAGATACGCAGTATTTT. Its translation: CASSQGLVGTDTQYF.

Only one count was recorded for this clone. The J gene is TRBJ1-4, the V gene TRBV5-1; D not resolved. CDR1 SGHRS and CDR2 YFSETQ come from the germline V gene. Trimming removed 1 base from V and 6 bases from J, with 16 bases in between. The CDR3 is made up of 16 amino acids. CDR3 nucleotide sequence: TGCGCCAGCAGCTTGATGGTTGGAGAGGTTCATGAAAAACTGTTTTTT. It specifies CASSLMVGEVHEKLFF.

V is TRBV28 and J is TRBJ2-4, with D possibly being TRBD1 (5 bases). The germline V and J ends were trimmed by 8 bases and 9 bases, with 17 bases remaining between them. This CDR3 is 13 amino acids long. CDR1 is MDHEN and CDR2 is SYDVKM in the germline V gene. CDR3 nucleotides: TGTGCCAGCGGGTTGGGTGGGGCGACCATTCAGTACTTC. Protein product: CASGLGGATIQYF.

The chain carries TRBV7-9 and TRBJ1-4, with TRBD1 identical over 7 bases. The CDR3 length is 14 residues. The germline gives CDR1 SEHNR, CDR2 FQNEAQ (reference sequence). V lost 5 bases and J lost 8; bases outside the gene matches: 8. The CDR3 DNA follows: TGTGCCAGCAGCCGACAGGGAGTTGGGGAAAAACTGTTTTTT. Its translation: CASSRQGVGEKLFF. Supplemented by reference TRBV7-9 and TRBJ1-4, the full variable domain reads DTGVSQNPRHKITKRGQNVTFRCDPISEHNRLYWYRQTLGQGPEFLTYFQNEAQLEKSRLLSDRFSAERPKGSFSTLEIQRTEQGDSAMYLCASSRQGVGEKLFFGSGTQLSVL.

V gene TRBV5-1 combines with J gene TRBJ1-2; 8 bases are a match to TRBD1. V was clipped by 5 bases and J by 8 bases; unmatched bases: 17. This CDR3 spans 16 amino acids. The germline CDR1 and CDR2 sequences are SGHRS and YFSETQ. This chain's CDR3 is CASSRTLQDRVGGYTF. In nucleotides, the CDR3 is TGCGCCAGCAGTCGGACTTTACAGGACAGGGTGGGAGGCTACACCTTC.

This sequence joins TRBV10-3 and TRBJ2-5; 13 nucleotides line up with TRBD2. J was trimmed by 4 bases and V by 4 bases; bases with no gene match: 6. Germline CDR1 and CDR2: ENHRY and SYGVKD. The CDR3 consists of 16 residues. The CDR3, as DNA: TGTGCCATCAGTGGGACTAGCGGGAGAGCCGTAGAGACCCAGTACTTC. Its translation: CAISGTSGRAVETQYF.

The table lists this clone with a count of one. J is TRBJ2-7 and V is TRBV6-5; D is perhaps TRBD2 (6 bases). V lost 4 bases and J 4 bases, leaving 14 bases between the germline ends. This CDR3 region has 14 residues. Looked up from germline, CDR1 is MNHEY and CDR2 is SVGAGI. The chain's CDR3 is CASSFSRGGYEQYF. DNA for the CDR3: TGTGCCAGCAGTTTCTCCCGGGGAGGATACGAGCAGTACTTC.

V usage is TRBV5-1 and J usage is TRBJ1-2; TRBD1 matches 9 bases. J gave up 8 bases and V 4 bases, and 9 bases lay outside the gene matches. This CDR3 has 14 residues. The germline gives CDR1 SGHRS, CDR2 YFSETQ. CDR3 nucleotide sequence: TGCGCCAGCAGCGCCGGACAGGGGAGCAGGGGCTACACCTTC. Encoded protein: CASSAGQGSRGYTF. The whole variable domain, remainder taken from reference TRBV5-1 and TRBJ1-2, is KAGVTQTPRYLIKTRGQQVTLSCSPISGHRSVSWYQQTPGQGLQFLFEYFSETQRNKGNFPGRFSGRQFSNSRSEMNVSTLELGDSALYLCASSAGQGSRGYTFGSGTRLTVV.

V is TRBV6-2 or TRBV6-3 and J is TRBJ2-2; 10 bases map to TRBD1. Germline CDR1 reads MNHEY; CDR2 reads SVGEGT. The V segment lost 2 bases and the J segment 5 bases; nucleotides outside the gene matches: 8. The CDR3 has 17 residues. CDR3 in DNA: TGTGCCAGCAGTTACACGCCGGGACAGGGGAAAACCGGGGAGCTGTTTTTT. This gives the protein CASSYTPGQGKTGELFF.

The V call is TRBV18, the J call TRBJ2-3, with no clear D. V gave up 3 bases and J gave up 7 bases, with 20 bases separating them. The CDR3 runs to 16 residues. Germline CDR1 reads KGHSH; CDR2 reads LQKENI. CDR3 nucleotide sequence: TGTGCCAGCTCACCCGAGCGTGCAACATCCACCTATACGCAGTATTTT. It encodes CASSPERATSTYTQYF. Supplemented by reference TRBV18 and TRBJ2-3, the full variable domain reads NAGVMQNPRHLVRRRGQEARLRCSPMKGHSHVYWYRQLPEEGLKFMVYLQKENIIDESGMPKERFSAEFPKEGPSILRIQQVVRGDSAAYFCASSPERATSTYTQYFGPGTRLTVL.

This clone was detected once. The same CDR3 can be traced to other DNA sequences in this sample. The rearrangement links TRBV29-1 to TRBJ2-2; TRBD1 matches at 9 bases. Trimming at V came to 7 bases and at J to 7 bases, leaving 7 bases not matched to a gene. The V gene's germline CDR1 is SQVTM and CDR2 ANQGSEA. The CDR3 consists of 13 residues. In DNA, the CDR3 is TGCAGCGGGGGGACAGGGCTGGGCGGGGAGCTGTTTTTT. Encoded protein: CSGGTGLGGELFF.

The chain uses TRBV28 and TRBJ1-2, with TRBD1 identical over 8 bases. Looked up from germline, CDR1 is MDHEN and CDR2 is SYDVKM. CDR3 size: 15 residues. After removal of 7 bases from V and 8 bases from J, the junction contained 15 bases not matched to a gene. DNA for the CDR3: TGTGCCAGCAACTGGCGGGACAGGAGCCGTAAAGGCTACACCTTC. Residues: CASNWRDRSRKGYTF.

This clone was seen a handful of times. The CDR3, as DNA: TGCGCCAGCAGCCAAGACCCACTAGCGGGATCCTACGAGCAGTACTTC. This gives the protein CASSQDPLAGSYEQYF. The chain joins TRBV4-1 to TRBJ2-7; 10 positions agree with TRBD2. J was trimmed by 1 base and V by 0 bases; bases with no gene match: 3. Germline CDR1 and CDR2: MGHRA and YSYEKL. CDR3 length: 16 amino acids.

CDR3 DNA sequence: TGTGCCAGCAGCCAATCGGGACTAGCGGGAGTAGGGGAGACCCAGTACTTC. Its protein is CASSQSGLAGVGETQYF. The chain joins TRBV3-1 (or the pseudogene TRBV3-2) to TRBJ2-5; 14 nucleotides align to TRBD2. CDR3 size: 17 residues. Germline CDR1 is LGHDT and CDR2 is YNNKEL (reference sequence). The V and J ends lost 2 bases and 5 bases, in that order; junction bases with no gene match: 7.

V usage is TRBV4-1 and J usage is TRBJ2-7; no clear D. From germline, CDR1 is MGHRA and CDR2 YSYEKL. V lost 0 bases and J 0 bases, leaving 12 bases between the germline ends. This CDR3 is built from 16 residues. In DNA, the CDR3 is TGCGCCAGCAGCCAAGAGCTAATGGTAAGCTCCTACGAGCAGTACTTC. Its protein is CASSQELMVSSYEQYF.